Sequencing of this T cell receptor beta chain was carried out in a study of blood T cell repertoires in COVID-19. The overall study: Some COVID-19 samples were acute and others convalescent; all came from the United States, Italy and Spain. The cDNA or gDNA used as material had been derived from T cells, B-cell-depleted T cells, or PBMCs.

The germline CDR1 and CDR2 sequences are SNHLY and FYNNEI. Trimming stripped 4 bases from V and 4 bases from J, with 10 bases between. This CDR3 has 13 residues. Per the original data handling: Quantification of nucleated cells was approximated via reference gene primer amplification. Data came from immunoSEQ multiplex PCR; TCRdb stores just in-frame clones and leaves some out. V and J calls plus clone size are reproduced from that table; the DNA served to infer D and trimming. The sample contains 200,000 to 300,000 clones, around 85% of which appear only once. This clone was seen only a few times. This sequence was found in a woman of 80 years or more with acute or convalescent COVID-19. The chain links TRBV2 to TRBJ1-1, with D possibly matching TRBD1 (6 bases). Specimen: peripheral blood. CDR3 protein: CASSGGRITEAFF. In nucleotides, the CDR3 is TGTGCCAGCAGTGGGGGGCGAATCACTGAAGCTTTCTTT.